This T cell receptor (beta chain) originates from a study of T cell repertoires and HLA-DP antigens. Notes on this clone: What it binds is not known.

Amplification used primers for 54 TRBV and 13 TRBJ segments. The data were produced by immunoSEQ multiplex PCR, yet TCRdb's version contains in-frame clones alone and is incomplete. This sample yields approximately 73,000 clones, of which around 80% are seen a single time; roughly 1.5% belongs to the top ten. The V segment lost 5 bases and the J segment 4 bases; nucleotides outside the gene matches: 16. The germline gives CDR1 SGHAT, CDR2 FQNNGV. This CDR3 has 19 residues. The material sequenced was CD4+ T cells from PBMCs. This TCR was recovered from a man between 60 and 75 years old in good health and CMV-seronegative. The rearrangement joins TRBV11-2 to TRBJ2-2, with TRBD2 matching 10 bases. The CDR3 is CASSNPASGRARGTGELFF. The CDR3 DNA is TGTGCCAGCAGCAACCCGGCGAGCGGGAGGGCTCGGGGCACCGGGGAGCTGTTTTTT.